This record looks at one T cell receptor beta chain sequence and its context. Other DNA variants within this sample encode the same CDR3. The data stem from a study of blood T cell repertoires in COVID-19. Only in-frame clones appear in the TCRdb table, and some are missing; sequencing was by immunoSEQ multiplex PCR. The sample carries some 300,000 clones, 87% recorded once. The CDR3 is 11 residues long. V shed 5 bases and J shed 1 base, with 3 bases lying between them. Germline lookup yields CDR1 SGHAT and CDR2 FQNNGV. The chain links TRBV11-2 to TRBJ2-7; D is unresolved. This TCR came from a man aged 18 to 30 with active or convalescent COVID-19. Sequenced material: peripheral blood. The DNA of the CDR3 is TGTGCCAGCAGCCCTTCCTACGAGCAGTACTTC. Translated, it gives CASSPSYEQYF.